This T cell receptor beta chain was observed in a study of untreated major depressive disorder. The protocol was immunoSEQ multiplex PCR, while the TCRdb copy is restricted to in-frame clones and leaves out a portion. Of 10,000 to 15,000 clones in the sample, around 90% were seen once. This clonotype originated in a man in his thirties or forties with major depressive disorder. What was sequenced was CD4+ T cells from PBMCs.

CDR3 amino acids: CASSLVAGGYEQYF. Here the CDR3 DNA reads TGCGCCAGCAGCTTGGTCGCAGGTGGATACGAGCAGTACTTC. J is TRBJ2-7 and V is TRBV5-1; D ambiguous. The CDR3 length is 14 residues. CDR1 SGHRS and CDR2 YFSETQ come from the germline V gene. V lost 0 bases, J lost 4 bases, and 11 bases lay in between.